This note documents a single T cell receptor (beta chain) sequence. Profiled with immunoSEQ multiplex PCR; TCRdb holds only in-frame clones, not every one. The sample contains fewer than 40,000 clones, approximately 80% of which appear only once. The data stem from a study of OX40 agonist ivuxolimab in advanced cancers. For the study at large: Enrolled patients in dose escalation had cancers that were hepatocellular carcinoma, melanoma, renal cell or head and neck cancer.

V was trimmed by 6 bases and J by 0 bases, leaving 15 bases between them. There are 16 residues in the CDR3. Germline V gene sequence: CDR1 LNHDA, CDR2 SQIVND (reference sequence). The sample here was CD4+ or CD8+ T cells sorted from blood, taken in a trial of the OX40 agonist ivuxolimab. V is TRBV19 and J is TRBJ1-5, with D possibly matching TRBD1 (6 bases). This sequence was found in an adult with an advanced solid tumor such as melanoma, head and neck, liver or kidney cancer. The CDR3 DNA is TGTGCCAGTAGCAGCGCGGGGGGCCGTAGCAATCAGCCCCAGCATTTT. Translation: CASSSAGGRSNQPQHF. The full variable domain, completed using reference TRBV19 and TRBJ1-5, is DGGITQSPKYLFRKEGQNVTLSCEQNLNHDAMYWYRQDPGQGLRLIYYSQIVNDFQKGDIAEGYSVSREKKESFPLTVTSAQKNPTAFYLCASSSAGGRSNQPQHFGDGTRLSIL.